This T cell receptor (beta chain) emerged from a study of T-cell reconstitution after alpha-beta-depleted transplantation in children (dated by TCRdb to the mid-2010s). Study-wide context: Using TCR repertoire profiling, the study followed T-cell immune reconstitution in a quantitative way in children after TCRalphabeta/CD19-depleted allogeneic hematopoietic cell transplantation.

The method behind the library was PCR. Data came from an Illumina HiSeq 2500. To normalize quantification of the TCRbeta repertoire, the TCR libraries were built with molecular barcoding that relied on unique molecular identifiers. Clones were called with MiXCR by TCRdb after fastp trimmed the public reads at Q25, and only in-frame beta chains were retained. Rows with one shared CDR3 protein collapse into an entry with the most common genes and DNA. The sample yields some 500,000 distinct CDR3 sequences; around 16% were counted once. The biggest ten clones account for approximately 3% of the sample. With respect to this clonotype: Its antigen is not yet known. No clone much larger than this one lies a single base away; base qualities are absent.

The germline V gene encodes CDR1 SGHRS and CDR2 YFSETQ. Trimmed from V: 0 bases; trimmed from J: 4 bases; junction bases lacking a gene match: 7. There are 15 amino acids in the CDR3, from cysteine to phenylalanine inclusive. The DNA shown is the 45-base CDR3, in frame from base 1. Sequences were derived from PBMCs from the stem cell graft donor, sampled from the stem cell graft. The sequence was collected from a human donor who donated a stem cell graft to a child with acute lymphoblastic leukemia. This sequence uses TRBV5-1 and TRBJ2-7; TRBD2 agrees with 7 junctional bases. The nucleotides read TGCGCCAGCAGCTTGGGACACAGCGGGACTTACGAGCAGTACTTC. It is translated as CASSLGHSGTYEQYF.